The clone carrying this T cell receptor beta chain is labeled as medium-sized. Its specificity is unknown. This sample was taken from a study of radiation and T cells in renal cell carcinoma. The repertoire was sequenced with immunoSEQ multiplex PCR; TCRdb's copy has only in-frame clones and lacks some. The sample includes approximately 83,000 clones, 70% to 90% seen only once; the top ten take 9.4%. Per germline, CDR1 MDHEN and CDR2 SYDVKM. V lost 7 bases, J lost 4 bases, and 16 bases lay in between. This CDR3 has 14 amino acids. Study conclusions and caveats: In blood, top tumor clones expanded by 2 weeks, shrinking by 4. No pretreatment tumor biopsies were available for baseline clonotypes.

Time point denoted: blood 4 weeks post-SBRT, at nephrectomy. Treatment in this sample: 15 Gy SBRT to primary tumor, nephrectomy 4 weeks later. Nephrectomy followed 15 Gy stereotactic body radiation by 4 weeks. This renal cell carcinoma was of the clear cell type. The chain is built from TRBV28 and TRBJ2-5; the D call may be TRBD1 or TRBD2 (5 bases each). The sample consisted of blood, taken from a patient whose treatment included radiotherapy and nephrectomy. The source is a man aged 45-65 years with renal cell carcinoma. The CDR3 is CASTTGTQAETQYF. CDR3 coding DNA: TGTGCCAGCACCACCGGGACCCAAGCAGAGACCCAGTACTTC.